Presented here are 5 T cell receptor beta chains from one specimen sequenced in a study of early T cells in non-severe SARS-CoV-2 infection. Using its own MiXCR run on the 5' RACE reads, TCRdb lists one record per CDR3 protein. The table has 20,000 to 30,000 distinct CDR3 sequences, 3.5% to 5% seen once. Sequenced: whole blood. These receptors all come from an adult who was a healthcare worker with PCR-confirmed SARS-CoV-2 infection or an uninfected control (not recorded which).

The chain uses TRBV9 and TRBJ2-5; D call uncertain. Per the germline V gene, CDR1 is SGDLS and CDR2 is YYNGEE. Trimming pared 1 base from V and 9 bases from J, leaving 16 bases between. The CDR3 totals 14 residues. The CDR3 is CASSVNKHGVAQYF. The CDR3 nucleotides read TGTGCCAGCAGCGTAAATAAACATGGAGTAGCCCAGTACTTC.

This clonotype has a count of ten or more. This chain joins TRBV20-1 and TRBJ2-7; D is unclear. CDR1 is DFQATT, CDR2 SNEGSKA, per germline (reference sequence). The CDR3 is 13 residues long. V lost 7 bases and J lost 4, with 17 bases in between. The CDR3 loop is CSVLPGSQYEQYF. The CDR3 DNA is TGCAGTGTCCTCCCGGGCTCACAGTACGAGCAGTACTTC.

This chain joins TRBV5-1 and TRBJ2-1, with 10 bases that match TRBD2. V shed 1 base, J shed 6 bases, and the junction held 4 bases outside the gene matches. The CDR3 covers 15 residues. Per germline, CDR1 SGHRS and CDR2 YFSETQ. For the CDR3, the DNA is TGCGCCAGCAGCTTGACTAGCGGGATCGTCAATGAGCAGTTCTTC. It is translated as CASSLTSGIVNEQFF.

This clonotype came up many times. The rearrangement joins TRBV18 to TRBJ2-4; a possible D gene is TRBD1 (5 bases). The CDR3 totals 14 residues. Germline CDR1 KGHSH, CDR2 LQKENI. Trimming cost V 5 bases and J 0 bases, with 8 bases left between them. Here the CDR3 reads CASSGAIAKNIQYF. Written as DNA, the CDR3 is TGTGCCAGCTCAGGGGCTATAGCCAAAAACATTCAGTACTTC.

This clonotype was detected only a few times. The chain joins TRBV13 to TRBJ2-5, with 12 bases identical to TRBD2. V was clipped by 8 bases and J by 4 bases; unmatched bases: 17. This CDR3 is 18 amino acids long. The germline V gene encodes CDR1 PRHDT and CDR2 FYEKMQ (reference sequence). As DNA, the CDR3 is TGTGCCAGCTCCTCCCGGACTAGCGGGAAGAAGGCGGGAGAGACCCAGTACTTC. Translation: CASSSRTSGKKAGETQYF.